This entry describes one TCR beta chain. Antigen: not known. Single viable CD3+CD4+CD8-CD45RO+ cells were sorted as the memory CD4+ T cells. This entry is derived from a study of memory CD4+ T cells and cytomegalovirus serostatus. The study's findings and limits: Each of approximately 73 CMV-associated TCRbeta sequences occurred in one to five individuals.

V was clipped by 1 base and J by 2 bases, with 15 bases between them. The CDR3 consists of 16 residues. In germline, CDR1 is MGHRA, CDR2 YSYEKL. Measured with immunoSEQ multiplex PCR; TCRdb has only the in-frame clones, and not every one. This table holds around 32,000 clones, approximately 72% found once. J is TRBJ2-7 and V is TRBV4-1; perhaps D is TRBD1 or TRBD2 (6 bases each). The receptor was isolated from an adult in good health and CMV-seronegative. Some clones in this sample may be carry-over from other donors' samples. Sequencing was done on a sample of memory CD4+ T cells from blood. Written as DNA, the CDR3 is TGCGCCAGCAGCCAAGTGGAGGGGGGCCATCCCTACGAGCAGTACTTC. It specifies CASSQVEGGHPYEQYF.